These 3 T cell receptor beta chains share one sample of origin, sequenced in a study of T-cell memory formation after mild COVID-19. TCRdb processed the 5' RACE reads anew with MiXCR; each CDR3 protein has one entry. The sample comprises about 560,000 distinct CDR3 sequences, roughly 22% of which are singletons, and approximately 8.4% rests with the top ten. Sequencing used PBMCs or a T cell subset sorted from them (not recorded which). All receptors derive from an adult woman who had mild COVID-19 (a few samples of this study predate the infection). Cell type and time point are not known.

The chain combines TRBV30 with TRBJ1-1, with TRBD1 as a possible D gene (6 bases). The length of the CDR3 is 12 residues. V was shortened by 0 bases and J by 7 bases, with 9 bases between the two germline ends. CDR1 and CDR2 from the germline V gene are GTSNPN and SVGIG (reference sequence). In DNA, the CDR3 is TGTGCCTGGAGTGTACTGGACAGTGAAGCTTTCTTT. This gives the protein CAWSVLDSEAFF.

This clonotype occurred a few times. This chain links TRBV3-1 with TRBJ2-7, with D perhaps TRBD1 or TRBD2 (5 bases each). The CDR3 runs to 14 residues. The V end was cut by 6 bases, the J end by 2 bases, with 14 bases between. Germline CDR1 LGHDT, CDR2 YNNKEL (reference sequence). CDR3 sequence: CASSPGTMTYEQYF. The CDR3 coding sequence is TGTGCCAGCAGTCCCGGGACCATGACCTACGAGCAGTACTTC.

In its sample, this clonotype was seen a few times. The chain carries TRBV5-5 and TRBJ2-1; weak D call: TRBD2 (5 bases). Germline V gives CDR1 SGHKS, CDR2 YYEKEE (reference sequence). The CDR3 spans 12 residues. Trimming pared 2 bases from V and 9 bases from J, leaving 9 bases between. The DNA for the CDR3 is TGTGCCAGCAGCTTTGCGGGCCGTGAGCAGTTCTTC. As protein: CASSFAGREQFF.